The sequence of this TCR beta chain was determined in a study of OX40 agonist ivuxolimab in advanced cancers. On the study more broadly: Ivuxolimab doses were 0.01, 0.1, 0.3, 1.5, 3 or 10 mg/kg every 2 weeks. Patients were 82.7% male with ages roughly 20 to 90, mean about 65.

Trimming pared 3 bases from V and 7 bases from J, leaving 10 bases between. Looked up from germline, CDR1 is SGHVS and CDR2 is FNYEAQ. This CDR3 has 13 residues. Clones were sequenced by immunoSEQ multiplex PCR, and TCRdb holds only the in-frame ones, with some missing. The top ten clones hold roughly 8.3% of a sample with roughly 11,000 clones, around 84% of them seen once. This clonotype originated in an adult with an advanced solid tumor such as melanoma, head and neck, liver or kidney cancer. This chain connects TRBV7-6 to TRBJ1-5; D gene ambiguous. The source was CD4+ or CD8+ T cells sorted from blood, collected in a trial of the OX40 agonist ivuxolimab. The CDR3 sequence: CASSLLYDQPQHF. The CDR3 coding sequence is TGTGCCAGCAGCTTGTTGTATGACCAGCCCCAGCATTTT.